The entry below gives a single T cell receptor (beta chain) sequence along with its context. The data are from a study of blood T cell repertoires in COVID-19. TCRdb keeps only in-frame clones here, not all; method: immunoSEQ multiplex PCR. The table records some 150,000 clones, around 91% of them present only once. The V gene's germline CDR1 is SGHTA and CDR2 FQGNSA. V was shortened by 0 bases and J by 7 bases, with 13 bases between the two germline ends. The CDR3 consists of 15 residues. J is TRBJ1-5 and V is TRBV7-2, with no clear D. Sequencing was performed on peripheral blood. The receptor was derived from a woman between 40 and 50 years old with acute or convalescent COVID-19. CDR3 sequence reads: CASSLAGSSGQPQHF. Written as DNA, the CDR3 is TGTGCCAGCAGCTTAGCAGGGTCCAGCGGGCAGCCCCAGCATTTT.